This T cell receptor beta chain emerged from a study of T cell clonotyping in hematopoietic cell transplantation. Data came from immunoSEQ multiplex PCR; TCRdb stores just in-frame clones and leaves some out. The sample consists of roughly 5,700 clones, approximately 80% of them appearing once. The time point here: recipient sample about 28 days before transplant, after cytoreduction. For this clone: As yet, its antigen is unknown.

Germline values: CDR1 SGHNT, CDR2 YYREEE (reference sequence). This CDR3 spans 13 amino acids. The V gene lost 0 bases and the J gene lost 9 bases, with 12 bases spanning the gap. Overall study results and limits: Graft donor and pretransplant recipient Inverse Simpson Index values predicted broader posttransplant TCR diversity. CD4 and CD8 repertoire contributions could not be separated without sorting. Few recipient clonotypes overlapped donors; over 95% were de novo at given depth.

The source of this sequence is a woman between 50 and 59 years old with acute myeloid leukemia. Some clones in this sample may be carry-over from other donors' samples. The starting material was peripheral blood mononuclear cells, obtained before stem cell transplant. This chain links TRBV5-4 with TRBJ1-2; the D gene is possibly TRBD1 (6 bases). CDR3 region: CASSLEKGGRYTF. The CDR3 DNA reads TGTGCCAGCAGCTTGGAAAAAGGGGGTCGCTACACCTTC.